The clone carrying this TCR beta chain was seen only once. Its antigen is unidentified. The sample is drawn from a study of cytomegalovirus exposure and HLA in healthy donors. The ends lost 0 bases at V and 1 base at J; junction bases unmatched: 6. The germline V gene has CDR1 SGHRS and CDR2 YFSETQ. This CDR3 region has 17 residues. Broader study findings: Many donors shared some public TCRs, even though most TCR sequences were rare.

Profiled with immunoSEQ multiplex PCR; TCRdb holds only in-frame clones, not every one. The sample shows fewer than 350,000 clones, approximately 90% of them seen only once. The material sequenced was PBMCs. The receptor was derived from a woman aged 18-29 years in good health and CMV-seronegative. The chain couples TRBV5-1 to TRBJ2-7; 11 nucleotides line up with TRBD2. The chain's CDR3 is CASSLASGTSGSYEQYF. CDR3 nucleotides: TGCGCCAGCAGCTTGGCATCCGGGACTAGCGGTTCCTACGAGCAGTACTTC.